These 21 T cell receptor beta chains originate from one sample sequenced in a study of patients and donors after allogeneic stem cell transplantation. MiXCR was run by TCRdb on the RT-PCR reads, yielding one entry per CDR3 protein. This sample has 70,000 or so distinct CDR3 sequences, with more than 25% found just once. Sequenced material: blood, either unsorted or a sorted T cell fraction (not recorded which). These receptors came from a human donor who was either an allogeneic HSCT recipient or a stem cell or donor lymphocyte infusion donor (not recorded which). It is not recorded whose cells these are; they may come from a transplant donor.

DNA for the CDR3: TGTGCCAGCAGGAAATACCGGCTGAACACCGGGGAGCTGTTTTTT. Protein product: CASRKYRLNTGELFF. The V and J genes are TRBV13 and TRBJ2-2; unclear D gene. The germline V gene encodes CDR1 PRHDT and CDR2 FYEKMQ (reference sequence). V dropped 6 bases and J dropped 1 base, with 12 bases sitting between them. The CDR3 spans 15 residues.

This chain uses TRBV5-1 with TRBJ1-2; 7 bases fit TRBD1. J was trimmed by 6 bases and V by 4 bases; bases with no gene match: 6. Germline CDR1 and CDR2: SGHRS and YFSETQ. The CDR3 is 13 residues long. The CDR3 is CASSPGTANGYTF. The CDR3 region has the DNA TGCGCCAGCAGCCCCGGGACAGCCAATGGCTACACCTTC.

In this sample, this clonotype turned up a few times. This rearrangement joins TRBV20-1 to TRBJ1-6; 8 bases fit TRBD1. Germline CDR1 is DFQATT and CDR2 is SNEGSKA (reference sequence). The junction had 8 bases not matched to a gene; V was cut back by 3 bases and J by 10 bases. This CDR3 comprises 14 residues. CDR3 nucleotides: TGCAGTGCTAGCGACAGGGGCGGAGGGTCACCCCTCCACTTT. As protein: CSASDRGGGSPLHF.

V and J are TRBV6-2 or TRBV6-3 and TRBJ1-2, with D unresolved. CDR3 length: 13 amino acids. The V end lost 4 bases, the J end lost 4 bases, and 10 bases lay between the germline ends. Per the germline V gene, CDR1 is MNHEY and CDR2 is SVGEGT. Here the CDR3 DNA reads TGTGCCAGCAGTTTAAACGAGGGCTATGGCTACACCTTC. Protein: CASSLNEGYGYTF.

The rearrangement joins TRBV29-1 to TRBJ2-7; TRBD2 aligns across 8 bases. The V segment lost 3 bases and the J segment 2 bases; nucleotides outside the gene matches: 6. Germline assignment: CDR1 SQVTM and CDR2 ANQGSEA. The CDR3 runs 14 residues. The CDR3 region has the DNA TGCAGCGTTGAGATACTAGCGGTTCCCTACGAGCAGTACTTC. It specifies CSVEILAVPYEQYF.

J is TRBJ2-1 and V is TRBV20-1; D is uncertain. Germline CDR1 is DFQATT and CDR2 is SNEGSKA (reference sequence). This CDR3 is 15 amino acids long. Trimming left V 3 bases short and J 4 bases short, with 16 bases between. The CDR3 DNA reads as TGCAGTGCTAGTTCTGCCCCGAACTCATACAATGAGCAGTTCTTC. Its translation: CSASSAPNSYNEQFF.

This clonotype showed up just a few times. The CDR3 DNA reads TGTGCCATCAGTCTCCTGGAGTTGTCCTACAATGAGCAGTTCTTC. Its protein product is CAISLLELSYNEQFF. V is TRBV10-3 and J is TRBJ2-1; D ambiguous. Germline V gene data show CDR1 as ENHRY and CDR2 as SYGVKD. The germline V and J ends were trimmed by 5 bases and 1 base, with 12 bases remaining between them. This CDR3 region has 15 residues.

This clonotype occurred a few times. The V gene is TRBV20-1, the J gene TRBJ1-1; TRBD1 might be the D (6 bases). Germline CDR1 and CDR2: DFQATT and SNEGSKA (reference sequence). V was trimmed by 3 bases and J by 8 bases, leaving 13 bases between them. This CDR3 has 12 residues. The CDR3 sequence: CSASAPGQEAFF. CDR3 coding DNA: TGCAGTGCTAGCGCACCGGGACAAGAAGCTTTCTTT.

This clonotype has only a few counts. The chain combines TRBV27 with TRBJ1-6; 8 bases are shared with TRBD1. Trimming took 1 base from V and 9 from J; bases not matched to a gene: 17. Germline CDR1 MNHEY, CDR2 SMNVEV (reference sequence). The CDR3 has 19 amino acids. For the CDR3, the DNA is TGTGCCAGCAGTTTATATCGGTTCCGGACAGGGCTGTCGAGTTCACCCCTCCACTTT. It yields the protein CASSLYRFRTGLSSSPLHF.

This clonotype was seen at least ten times. This rearrangement joins TRBV12-3 or TRBV12-4 to TRBJ1-1; D not certain. Trimming pared 4 bases from V and 9 bases from J, leaving 12 bases between. The CDR3 spans 12 residues. DNA of the CDR3: TGTGCCAGCAGTTACCCATTTGGTAAAGCTTTCTTT. Translated, it gives CASSYPFGKAFF.

The chain links TRBV27 to TRBJ2-1; 11 nucleotides line up with TRBD2. The CDR3 runs 16 residues. Germline values: CDR1 MNHEY, CDR2 SMNVEV (reference sequence). The trim removed 6 bases at V and 7 bases at J, leaving 11 bases unmatched. The CDR3 sequence is CASSQLAGVLSNEQFF. The CDR3 bases are TGTGCCAGCAGCCAACTAGCGGGAGTATTGTCAAATGAGCAGTTCTTC.

The chain couples TRBV5-6 to TRBJ2-7; the D is unclear. The V gene's germline CDR1 is SGHDT and CDR2 YYEEEE. The CDR3 sequence is 11 residues long. V was trimmed by 2 bases and J by 5 bases, leaving 5 bases between them. The CDR3 DNA follows: TGTGCCAGCAGCTTAGGCCACGAGCAGTACTTC. It encodes CASSLGHEQYF.

This clonotype turned up a few times. The chain couples TRBV4-2 to TRBJ1-2; D uncertain. CDR1 is LGHNA and CDR2 is YNFKEQ in the germline V gene. Trimming removed 2 bases at V and 2 bases at J, with 12 bases between. The CDR3 loop spans 15 amino acids. The CDR3 is CASSQRVPLNYGYTF. CDR3 in DNA: TGTGCCAGCAGCCAAAGGGTACCGCTCAACTATGGCTACACCTTC.

V gene TRBV7-9 combines with J gene TRBJ1-1; D gene unclear. Germline CDR1 SEHNR, CDR2 FQNEAQ (reference sequence). The CDR3 sequence is 13 residues long. V lost 2 bases and J lost 3, with 7 bases in between. CDR3 sequence: CASSLLRDTEAFF. DNA for the CDR3: TGTGCCAGCAGCTTATTACGGGACACTGAAGCTTTCTTT.

This clonotype was detected a few times. V and J are TRBV20-1 and TRBJ2-1; D uncertain. V was pared by 0 bases and J by 1 base, with 10 bases between. The germline CDR1 and CDR2 sequences are DFQATT and SNEGSKA (reference sequence). The CDR3 runs to 15 residues. The CDR3 bases are TGCAGTGCTAGAGATTCCGTGGGGTCCTACAATGAGCAGTTCTTC. Translated: CSARDSVGSYNEQFF.

This sequence joins TRBV7-9 and TRBJ1-1, with D hard to call. The V end lost 3 bases, the J end lost 2 bases, and 7 bases lay between the germline ends. Germline-derived CDR1 and CDR2 are SEHNR and FQNEAQ (reference sequence). This CDR3 contains 13 residues. CDR3 region: CASSFPINTEAFF. Written as DNA, the CDR3 is TGTGCCAGCAGCTTCCCCATAAACACTGAAGCTTTCTTT.

To note about this clonotype: At one end the junction does not follow the germline gene, possibly because of a read error. The chain couples TRBV4-1 to TRBJ1-6; D remains unclear. The CDR3 covers 18 residues. Germline lookup yields CDR1 MGHRA and CDR2 YSYEKL. The CDR3 coding sequence is TGCGCCAGCAGCCATTATATTCCCCTATCCTCCCATAATTCACCCCTCCACTTT. Translated: CASSHYIPLSSHNSPLHF.

The CDR3 coding sequence is TGCGCCAGCAGCTTGGATGTCCGGAGCATCTCCTACAATGAGCAGTTCTTC. Translated: CASSLDVRSISYNEQFF. This chain joins TRBV5-1 and TRBJ2-1, with D hard to call. V lost 0 bases, J lost 0 bases, and 13 bases lay in between. The CDR3 spans 17 residues. Germline CDR1 SGHRS, CDR2 YFSETQ. Full variable domain (remainder filled in from reference TRBV5-1 and TRBJ2-1): KAGVTQTPRYLIKTRGQQVTLSCSPISGHRSVSWYQQTPGQGLQFLFEYFSETQRNKGNFPGRFSGRQFSNSRSEMNVSTLELGDSALYLCASSLDVRSISYNEQFFGPGTRLTVL.

This clonotype was counted between two and nine times. V is TRBV18 and J is TRBJ2-2; D remains unclear. The CDR3 runs 14 residues. Looked up from germline, CDR1 is KGHSH and CDR2 is LQKENI. V shed 2 bases and J shed 7 bases, with 11 bases lying between them. CDR3 DNA sequence: TGTGCCAGCTCACCAATAACAGCCCTCGGGGAGCTGTTTTTT. Its protein product is CASSPITALGELFF.

There are a few counts of this clonotype. The chain recombines TRBV5-1 with TRBJ2-3; maybe TRBD2 (6 bases). Germline V gene lookup returns CDR1 SGHRS and CDR2 YFSETQ. The length of the CDR3 is 14 residues. V lost 4 bases and J 2 bases, leaving 11 bases between the germline ends. CDR3 DNA: TGCGCCAGCAGCCGGCTAGCGCTCACAGATACGCAGTATTTT. Translation gives CASSRLALTDTQYF.

In its sample, this clonotype was seen a few times. V gene TRBV7-6 combines with J gene TRBJ2-3; D remains ambiguous. Germline CDR1 reads SGHVS; CDR2 reads FNYEAQ. Trimming pared 2 bases from V and 5 bases from J, leaving 14 bases between. The CDR3 contains 15 residues. In DNA form, the CDR3 reads TGTGCCAGCAGCTTATTAGCTAGTCGCCAAGATACGCAGTATTTT. This translates into CASSLLASRQDTQYF.